This T cell receptor (beta chain) was profiled in a study of cytomegalovirus exposure and HLA in healthy donors. Study-level information: Approximately 83 million unique TCRs from HLA-typed donors were held in an early data release. The study, taken as a whole, reports: It was only CMV serostatus that was available as immune exposure information. Investigators reported approximately 170 TCR beta chains as tied to cytomegalovirus. Being productive about 87% or about 30% of the time was typical of most TCR beta V segments in an earlier analysis.

Turning to this clone: Its antigen is undetermined.

PCR amplification relied on 60 Vbeta primers (plus 13 Jbeta primers). TCRdb's copy holds only in-frame clones and misses some; the assay was immunoSEQ multiplex PCR. The sample gives around 140,000 clones, around two thirds of which show up once; roughly 1.9% is in the top ten. The receptor comes from a woman aged 55-70 years in good health and CMV-seropositive. The sample was PBMCs.

The CDR3 region has the DNA TGTGCCAGCAGTTACTTCCAGGGGGCGAATGAAAAACTGTTTTTT. This codes for CASSYFQGANEKLFF. V is TRBV6-5 and J is TRBJ1-4, with 8 bases fitting TRBD1. Germline V gene lookup returns CDR1 MNHEY and CDR2 SVGAGI. J lost 5 bases, V lost 1 base, and 3 bases had no gene match. The CDR3 runs 15 residues.